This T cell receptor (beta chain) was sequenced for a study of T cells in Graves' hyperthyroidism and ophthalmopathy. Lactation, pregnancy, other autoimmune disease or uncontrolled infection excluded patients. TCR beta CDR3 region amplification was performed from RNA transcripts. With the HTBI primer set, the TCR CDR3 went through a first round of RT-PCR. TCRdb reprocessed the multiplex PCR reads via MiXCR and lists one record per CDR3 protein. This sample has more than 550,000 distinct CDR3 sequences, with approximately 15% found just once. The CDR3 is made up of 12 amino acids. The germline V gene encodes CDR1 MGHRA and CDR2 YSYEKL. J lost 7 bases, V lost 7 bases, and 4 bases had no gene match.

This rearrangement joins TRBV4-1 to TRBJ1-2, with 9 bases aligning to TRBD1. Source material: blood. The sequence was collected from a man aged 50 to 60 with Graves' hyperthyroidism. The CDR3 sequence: CASKGTGSGYTF. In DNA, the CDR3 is TGCGCCAGCAAAGGGACAGGGAGTGGCTACACCTTC.